The clone carrying this T cell receptor (beta chain) was picked up one time. Residents of approximately 25 US areas, aged roughly 18 to 90 years, made up the participants. Germline CDR1 LNHDA, CDR2 SQIVND (reference sequence). Germline trimming cut 5 bases from V and 4 bases from J; bases unmatched to any gene: 6. This CDR3 has 15 amino acids. The data are from a study of blood T cell repertoires in COVID-19. Turning to the study itself: In each case, the material was cDNA or gDNA derived from T cells, B-cell-depleted T cells, or PBMCs.

In the original workflow: Nucleated cell number was recorded as an estimate derived from reference gene primer amplification. Clones were sequenced by immunoSEQ multiplex PCR, and TCRdb holds only the in-frame ones, with some missing. V and J calls and clone size follow that table, whereas D and trimming were derived from the DNA. The sample shows a few hundred thousand clones, nearly 90% of them seen only once. The material sequenced was PBMCs or T cells enriched from blood (not recorded which). This TCR derives from a woman aged 18-29 years with acute COVID-19. The chain joins TRBV19 to TRBJ2-1, with 9 positions matching TRBD2. CDR3 region: CASSVRTSDYNEQFF. DNA of the CDR3: TGTGCCAGTAGTGTTAGGACTAGCGATTACAATGAGCAGTTCTTC.